The subject of this entry is one T cell receptor beta chain. This record comes from a study of cytomegalovirus exposure and HLA in healthy donors. The CDR3 totals 15 residues. The germline V gene encodes CDR1 SGHTA and CDR2 FQGNSA. V shed 6 bases and J shed 0 bases, with 14 bases lying between them. This PCR relied on a set of 60 Vbeta primers and 13 Jbeta primers. Profiled with immunoSEQ multiplex PCR; TCRdb holds only in-frame clones, not every one. The table shows over 100,000 clones, with around three quarters occurring only once. The source material was PBMCs. The clonotype comes from a woman aged 25-40 years in good health and CMV-seropositive. The chain uses TRBV7-2 and TRBJ2-5; possible D gene TRBD2, 6 bases. In DNA, the CDR3 is TGTGCCAGCAGTGGGCGCGGAGGGAACCAAGAGACCCAGTACTTC. This encodes CASSGRGGNQETQYF. The whole variable domain, remainder taken from reference TRBV7-2 and TRBJ2-5, is GAGVSQSPSNKVTEKGKDVELRCDPISGHTALYWYRQSLGQGLEFLIYFQGNSAPDKSGLPSDRFSAERTGGSVSTLTIQRTQQEDSAVYLCASSGRGGNQETQYFGPGTRLLVL.